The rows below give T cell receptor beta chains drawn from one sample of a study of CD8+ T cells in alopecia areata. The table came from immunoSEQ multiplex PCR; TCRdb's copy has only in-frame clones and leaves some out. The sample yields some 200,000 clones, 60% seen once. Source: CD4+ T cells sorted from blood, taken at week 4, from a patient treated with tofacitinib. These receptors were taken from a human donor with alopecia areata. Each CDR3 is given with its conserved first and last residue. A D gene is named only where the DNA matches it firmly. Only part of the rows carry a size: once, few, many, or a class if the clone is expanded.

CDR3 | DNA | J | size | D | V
CASRLQGSEQYF | TGCGCCAGCAGATTACAGGGTTCCGAGCAGTACTTC | TRBJ2-7 | - | - | TRBV5-1
CASSSGRPEGTQYF | TGCGCCAGCAGCTCTGGACGTCCCGAGGGGACCCAGTACTTC | TRBJ2-5 | few | - | TRBV5-1
CAIGRDRAVEQYF | TGTGCCATCGGCCGGGACAGGGCGGTCGAGCAGTACTTC | TRBJ2-7 | few | TRBD1 | TRBV10-3
CASRTGMGYNEQFF | TGTGCCAGCAGGACAGGGATGGGATACAATGAGCAGTTCTTC | TRBJ2-1 | - | TRBD1 | TRBV7-2
CACKKGVNTEAFF | TGTGCCTGTAAGAAGGGAGTGAACACTGAAGCTTTCTTT | TRBJ1-1 | - | - | TRBV30
CAWSRVGSPLHF | TGTGCCTGGTCCAGGGTCGGGTCACCCCTCCACTTT | TRBJ1-6 | - | - | TRBV30
CSVGAYRAVEQYF | TGCAGCGTTGGAGCGTATAGGGCCGTCGAGCAGTACTTC | TRBJ2-7 | - | - | TRBV29-1
CAWSPMRDTQYF | TGTGCCTGGAGTCCAATGAGGGATACGCAGTATTTT | TRBJ2-3 | - | - | TRBV30
CATVGTGVYEQYF | TGTGCCACCGTGGGGACAGGGGTATACGAGCAGTACTTC | TRBJ2-7 | - | TRBD1 | TRBV28
CATVEGGNTEAFF | TGTGCCACCGTTGAGGGGGGGAACACTGAAGCTTTCTTT | TRBJ1-1 | - | - | TRBV28
CAWAALGLQDTQYF | TGTGCCTGGGCGGCCTTGGGCCTGCAAGATACGCAGTATTTT | TRBJ2-3 | once | - | TRBV30
CASTNGAVANYGYTF | TGTGCCAGCACTAATGGGGCAGTTGCTAACTATGGCTACACCTTC | TRBJ1-2 | - | - | TRBV6-5
CASSGYIDSYNEQFF | TGTGCCAGCAGCGGATACATAGATTCCTACAATGAGCAGTTCTTC | TRBJ2-1 | - | - | TRBV7-2
CSVDQGMGSPLHF | TGCAGCGTTGACCAGGGCATGGGTTCACCCCTCCACTTT | TRBJ1-6 | - | - | TRBV29-1
CASSRIKGHPGNYGYTF | TGTGCCAGCAGCCGAATAAAGGGACATCCGGGGAACTATGGCTACACCTTC | TRBJ1-2 | - | - | TRBV11-2
CASSPGGPYEQYF | TGTGCCAGCTCACCAGGAGGGCCCTACGAGCAGTACTTC | TRBJ2-7 | - | - | TRBV18
CSVGTGGYEQYF | TGCAGCGTCGGGACAGGGGGGTACGAGCAGTACTTC | TRBJ2-7 | few | TRBD1 | TRBV29-1
CSVLTSLLETQYF | TGCAGCGTTCTGACTAGCCTCCTCGAGACCCAGTACTTC | TRBJ2-5 | - | TRBD2 | TRBV29-1
CASSYSYGYTF | TGTGCCAGCAGTTATAGCTATGGCTACACCTTC | TRBJ1-2 | - | - | TRBV5-6
CASRGPGTYEQYF | TGCGCCAGCAGAGGGCCAGGGACCTACGAGCAGTACTTC | TRBJ2-7 | once | - | TRBV10-2
CAIGAGNQPQHF | TGTGCCATCGGGGCAGGCAATCAGCCCCAGCATTTT | TRBJ1-5 | - | - | TRBV10-3
CAWSSGRRGYGYTF | TGTGCCTGGAGTAGTGGACGACGGGGCTATGGCTACACCTTC | TRBJ1-2 | - | - | TRBV30
CASSQDDHSRGYGYTF | TGTGCCAGCAGCCAAGATGATCATTCACGGGGCTATGGCTACACCTTC | TRBJ1-2 | once | - | TRBV4-2
CATHGGANVLTF | TGTGCCACCCATGGTGGGGCCAACGTCCTGACTTTC | TRBJ2-6 | - | - | TRBV28
CSVERQAGYTF | TGCAGCGTTGAAAGGCAGGCTGGCTACACCTTC | TRBJ1-2 | - | - | TRBV29-1
CSVEVGPRDSFF | TGCAGCGTTGAAGTCGGGCCCCGGGACAGCTTCTTC | TRBJ2-7 | once | TRBD1 | TRBV29-1
CASSAPGTGVDF | TGTGCCAGCAGTGCCCCCGGGACAGGGGTTGACTTC | TRBJ2-4 | - | TRBD1 | TRBV5-4
CASSPWGRGNTYEQYF | TGTGCCAGCAGCCCCTGGGGCAGGGGCAATACCTACGAGCAGTACTTC | TRBJ2-7 | - | - | TRBV28
CSVSDEGSPLHF | TGCAGCGTATCAGATGAGGGTTCACCCCTCCACTTT | TRBJ1-6 | - | - | TRBV29-1
CASRTQGPNEQFF | TGTGCCAGCAGGACACAGGGACCTAATGAGCAGTTCTTC | TRBJ2-1 | - | - | TRBV28
CASSLAAGAYNEQFF | TGTGCCAGCAGCTTAGCAGCGGGGGCCTACAATGAGCAGTTCTTC | TRBJ2-1 | - | TRBD2 | TRBV7-2
CASSLARQPNTEAFF | TGCGCCAGCAGCTTGGCCCGACAGCCGAACACTGAAGCTTTCTTT | TRBJ1-1 | - | - | TRBV5-1
CAWTPARGLVEKLFF | TGTGCCTGGACCCCCGCGAGGGGGCTAGTTGAAAAACTGTTTTTT | TRBJ1-4 | - | TRBD1 | TRBV30
CAWSEQGDYGYTF | TGTGCCTGGAGTGAACAGGGGGACTATGGCTACACCTTC | TRBJ1-2 | - | TRBD1 | TRBV30
CAWSIGRGDSPLHF | TGTGCCTGGAGTATAGGGCGGGGGGATTCACCCCTCCACTTT | TRBJ1-6 | - | - | TRBV30
CASSPRTGGGGELFF | TGCGCCAGCAGCCCTCGGACAGGGGGCGGCGGGGAGCTGTTTTTT | TRBJ2-2 | - | TRBD1 | TRBV4-1
CASSIGQETQYF | TGCGCCAGCAGCATCGGTCAAGAGACCCAGTACTTC | TRBJ2-5 | - | - | TRBV5-1
CASSLTRNQPQHF | TGTGCCAGCAGCTTAACTAGGAATCAGCCCCAGCATTTT | TRBJ1-5 | - | - | TRBV7-2
CASSLSGTEQETQYF | TGTGCCAGCAGCTTATCCGGGACGGAGCAAGAGACCCAGTACTTC | TRBJ2-5 | few | - | TRBV7-2
CASSDSLGNQDTQYF | TGCGCCAGCAGCGACTCTTTGGGAAATCAGGATACGCAGTATTTT | TRBJ2-3 | - | - | TRBV4-3
CSVVTSSDTQYF | TGCAGCGTTGTCACGAGTTCAGATACGCAGTATTTT | TRBJ2-3 | - | - | TRBV29-1
CASSDKLGQSNNQPQHF | TGTGCCAGCAGTGACAAGTTAGGACAGTCAAACAATCAGCCCCAGCATTTT | TRBJ1-5 | - | - | TRBV6-4
CSVRTGTETQYF | TGCAGCGTGAGGACAGGGACGGAGACCCAGTACTTC | TRBJ2-5 | - | TRBD1 | TRBV29-1
CSVAPGGTGELFF | TGCAGCGTTGCCCCAGGGGGGACCGGGGAGCTGTTTTTT | TRBJ2-2 | - | - | TRBV29-1
CASRENTEAFF | TGTGCCAGCAGGGAGAACACTGAAGCTTTCTTT | TRBJ1-1 | few | - | TRBV2
CASSLATLVNSPLHF | TGTGCCAGCAGCTTGGCGACACTGGTTAATTCACCCCTCCACTTT | TRBJ1-6 | - | - | TRBV5-6
CASSQIVFVETQYF | TGCGCCAGCAGCCAAATCGTGTTCGTGGAGACCCAGTACTTC | TRBJ2-5 | - | - | TRBV4-1
CAWIPGDYGYTF | TGTGCCTGGATTCCGGGGGACTATGGCTACACCTTC | TRBJ1-2 | - | - | TRBV30
CASSTADSNYGYTF | TGTGCCAGCAGCACCGCGGACAGTAACTATGGCTACACCTTC | TRBJ1-2 | few | - | TRBV5-6
CASSLSGIEQFF | TGTGCCAGCAGTCTTTCGGGGATTGAGCAGTTCTTC | TRBJ2-1 | - | - | TRBV2
CASSLAGTEAFF | TGTGCCAGCAGCTTAGCTGGTACTGAAGCTTTCTTT | TRBJ1-1 | - | - | TRBV7-9
CASSRVTRNTGELFF | TGCGCCAGCAGCCGAGTGACAAGAAACACCGGGGAGCTGTTTTTT | TRBJ2-2 | - | - | TRBV4-3
CASSQVYNEQFF | TGTGCCAGCAGTCAAGTCTACAATGAGCAGTTCTTC | TRBJ2-1 | few | - | TRBV2
CASSLPLDGETQYF | TGTGCCAGCAGTTTGCCCCTGGACGGAGAGACCCAGTACTTC | TRBJ2-5 | few | - | TRBV28
CASSTDRYTEAFF | TGTGCCAGCAGCACAGACAGATACACTGAAGCTTTCTTT | TRBJ1-1 | - | - | TRBV11-3
CAWSLSSGYTF | TGTGCCTGGAGTCTTAGTTCAGGCTACACCTTC | TRBJ1-2 | - | - | TRBV30
CASSQYTGPYEQYF | TGTGCCAGCAGCCAATATACAGGCCCCTACGAGCAGTACTTC | TRBJ2-7 | few | - | TRBV14